These 15 T cell receptor beta chains originate from one sample sequenced in a study of technical replicates of blood from a few donors. Using immunoSEQ multiplex PCR, the repertoire was profiled, and TCRdb retains in-frame clones only, with some absent. Altogether about 100,000 clones are present, approximately 96% being singletons, with the ten largest covering approximately 0.38%. The sequencing input was T cells isolated from PBMCs. The source of these receptors is a human donor in good health.

The chain couples TRBV30 to TRBJ1-5; D might be TRBD1 (6 bases). Per germline, CDR1 GTSNPN and CDR2 SVGIG (reference sequence). This CDR3 has 12 residues. The V gene lost 3 bases and the J gene lost 10 bases, with 13 bases spanning the gap. The CDR3 nucleotides are TGTGCCTGGAGCCGGTCCAGGGGACCCCAGCATTTT. Translating gives CAWSRSRGPQHF.

V is TRBV9 and J is TRBJ2-2, with D maybe TRBD1 (5 bases). The CDR3 is 13 amino acids. Germline CDR1 is SGDLS and CDR2 is YYNGEE. V was shortened by 4 bases and J by 8 bases, with 12 bases between the two germline ends. The DNA for the CDR3 is TGTGCCAGCAGCAACATCCCAGGGGGGGAGCTGTTTTTT. It yields the protein CASSNIPGGELFF.

This chain connects TRBV18 to TRBJ1-2, with TRBD1 matching 7 bases. CDR3 length equals 14 residues. Germline values: CDR1 KGHSH, CDR2 LQKENI. The V and J ends lost 2 bases and 9 bases, in that order; junction bases with no gene match: 9. DNA for the CDR3: TGTGCCAGCTCACCATCGGGACAGACTGTCAGCTACACCTTC. It translates to CASSPSGQTVSYTF.

Here the CDR3 reads CASSPWASGNEQFF. The CDR3 region has the DNA TGTGCCAGCAGCCCTTGGGCTAGCGGGAATGAGCAGTTCTTC. The chain joins TRBV9 to TRBJ2-1; 8 nucleotides align to TRBD2. This CDR3 is 14 amino acids long. Germline loops: CDR1 SGDLS, CDR2 YYNGEE. After removal of 4 bases from V and 7 bases from J, the junction contained 7 bases not matched to a gene.

The V and J genes are TRBV2 and TRBJ2-2; 7 nucleotides align to TRBD1. The CDR3 runs 15 residues. Unmatched junction bases numbered 4, after V lost 4 bases and J lost 2 bases. The germline CDR1 and CDR2 sequences are SNHLY and FYNNEI. The CDR3 reads CASSVWTGNTGELFF. CDR3 nucleotide sequence: TGTGCCAGCAGTGTATGGACAGGTAACACCGGGGAGCTGTTTTTT.

Only one count was recorded for this clone. V gene TRBV12-2 combines with J gene TRBJ2-1; the D call in the table, TRBD1, was not verified against the DNA. TRBV12-2 is listed as a pseudogene. The CDR3 extends over 15 amino acids. The CDR3 coding sequence is TGTGCAAGTCGCCGACAGTTTAGCTCCTACAATGAGCAGTTCTTC. Its translation: CASRRQFSSYNEQFF.

V is TRBV9 and J is TRBJ1-5, with D uncertain. The CDR3 totals 12 residues. Deletions cut 3 bases from V and 3 bases from J, with 4 bases between. Germline V gene data show CDR1 as SGDLS and CDR2 as YYNGEE. DNA of the CDR3: TGTGCCAGCAGCGCAAACAATCAGCCCCAGCATTTT. This encodes CASSANNQPQHF.

This clone was counted only a few times. The chain employs TRBV21-1 and TRBJ1-1. TRBV21-1 is reported as a pseudogene. This CDR3 is built from 14 residues. CDR3 sequence reads: CASRKGEGRDEAFF. DNA for the CDR3: TGTGCCAGCAGAAAGGGCGAGGGGCGGGATGAAGCTTTCTTT.

The chain is built from TRBV18 and TRBJ2-7, with a tentative D call TRBD2 (6 bases). The CDR3 has 13 residues. Trimming stripped 5 bases from V and 1 base from J, with 9 bases between. Germline loops: CDR1 KGHSH, CDR2 LQKENI. The CDR3 coding sequence is TGTGCCAGCTCAACCGGGACTTCCTACGAGCAGTACTTC. This codes for CASSTGTSYEQYF.

This clone was found a few times. The rearrangement uses TRBV6-5 and TRBJ2-1; 9 bases line up with TRBD1. CDR1 and CDR2 (germline): MNHEY, SVGAGI. The CDR3 runs 15 residues. J was trimmed by 6 bases and V by 4 bases; bases with no gene match: 7. The CDR3 sequence: CASSSRTGDVNEQFF. The CDR3 nucleotides read TGTGCCAGCAGTTCCCGGACAGGGGATGTCAATGAGCAGTTCTTC.

The rearrangement joins TRBV5-5 to TRBJ2-1; D is unclear. The CDR3 spans 13 residues. Trimming removed 0 bases at V and 3 bases at J, with 4 bases between. The germline V gene encodes CDR1 SGHKS and CDR2 YYEKEE (reference sequence). CDR3 in DNA: TGTGCCAGCAGCTTGGTACTCTACAATGAGCAGTTCTTC. It yields the protein CASSLVLYNEQFF.

The chain has TRBV14 and TRBJ1-2; D remains unclear. Germline values: CDR1 SGHDN, CDR2 FVKESK. V lost 0 bases and J lost 4, with 6 bases in between. This CDR3 contains 13 residues. This CDR3 reads CASSQDSLYGYTF. CDR3 DNA: TGTGCCAGCAGCCAAGACTCCCTCTATGGCTACACCTTC.

This rearrangement joins TRBV18 to TRBJ1-5; D remains unclear. This CDR3 has 14 residues. Per germline, CDR1 KGHSH and CDR2 LQKENI. Trimming left V 3 bases short and J 4 bases short, with 10 bases between. CDR3 sequence (DNA): TGTGCCAGCTCACCCCTGCTAACGAATCAGCCCCAGCATTTT. Translation: CASSPLLTNQPQHF.

V and J are TRBV7-9 and TRBJ2-1, with D possibly being TRBD2 (7 bases). Germline V CDR1 and CDR2: SEHNR, FQNEAQ (reference sequence). The CDR3 contains 16 residues. V was cut by 7 bases and J by 7 bases, with 23 bases left in between. CDR3 DNA: TGTGCCAGCATCCAAGGGGGGGAACTAGCAGATAATGAGCAGTTCTTC. Protein sequence: CASIQGGELADNEQFF.

The genes are TRBV2 and TRBJ2-6; TRBD1 might be the D (6 bases). Germline CDR1 reads SNHLY; CDR2 reads FYNNEI. This CDR3 contains 21 residues. V dropped 6 bases and J dropped 3 bases, with 30 bases sitting between them. The chain's CDR3 is CASSYLPSTGTRGNGANVLTF. The CDR3 DNA reads TGTGCCAGCAGCTACCTACCTTCAACAGGGACAAGAGGGAATGGGGCCAACGTCCTGACTTTC.